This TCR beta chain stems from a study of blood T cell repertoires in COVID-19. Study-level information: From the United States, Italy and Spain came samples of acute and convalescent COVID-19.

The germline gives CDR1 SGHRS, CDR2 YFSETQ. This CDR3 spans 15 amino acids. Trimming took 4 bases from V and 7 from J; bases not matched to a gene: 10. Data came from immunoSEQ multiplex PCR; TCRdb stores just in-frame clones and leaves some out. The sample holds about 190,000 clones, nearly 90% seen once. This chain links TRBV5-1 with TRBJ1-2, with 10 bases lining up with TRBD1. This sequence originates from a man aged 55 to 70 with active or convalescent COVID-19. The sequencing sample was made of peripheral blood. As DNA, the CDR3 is TGCGCCAGCAGCGATGGGACAGGGGAGGAGAGTGGCTACACCTTC. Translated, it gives CASSDGTGEESGYTF.